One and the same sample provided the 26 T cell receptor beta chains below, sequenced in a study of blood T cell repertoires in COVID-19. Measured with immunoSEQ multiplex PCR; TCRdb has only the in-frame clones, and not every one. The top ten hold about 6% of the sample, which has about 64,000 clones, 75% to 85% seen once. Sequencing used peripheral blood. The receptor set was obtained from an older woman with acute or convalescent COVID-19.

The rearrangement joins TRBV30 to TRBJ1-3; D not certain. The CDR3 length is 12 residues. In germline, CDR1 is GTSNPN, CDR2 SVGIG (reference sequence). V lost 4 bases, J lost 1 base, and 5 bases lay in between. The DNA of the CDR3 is TGTGCCTGGACTCGTTCTGGAAACACCATATATTTT. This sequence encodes CAWTRSGNTIYF.

The CDR3 DNA is TGCGCCAGCAGCCTAAACACAGGGCAATCCTACGAGCAGTACTTC. This gives the protein CASSLNTGQSYEQYF. The genes are TRBV4-1 and TRBJ2-7; weak D call: TRBD1 (6 bases). Germline assignment: CDR1 MGHRA and CDR2 YSYEKL. V was shortened by 4 bases and J by 1 base, with 14 bases between the two germline ends. The CDR3 loop spans 15 amino acids.

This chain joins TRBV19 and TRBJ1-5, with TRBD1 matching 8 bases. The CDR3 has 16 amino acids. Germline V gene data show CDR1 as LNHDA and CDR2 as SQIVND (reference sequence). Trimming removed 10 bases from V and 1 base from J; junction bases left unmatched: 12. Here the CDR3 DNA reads TGTGCCACGGGCTCAGCCAGGGGGCAGAGCAATCAGCCCCAGCATTTT. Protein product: CATGSARGQSNQPQHF.

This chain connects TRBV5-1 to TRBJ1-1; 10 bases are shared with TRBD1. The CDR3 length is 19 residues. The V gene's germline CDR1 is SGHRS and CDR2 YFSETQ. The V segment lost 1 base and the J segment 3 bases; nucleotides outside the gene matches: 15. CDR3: CASSLWIWDRGARDTEAFF. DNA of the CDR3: TGCGCCAGCAGCTTGTGGATTTGGGACAGGGGCGCGAGGGACACTGAAGCTTTCTTT.

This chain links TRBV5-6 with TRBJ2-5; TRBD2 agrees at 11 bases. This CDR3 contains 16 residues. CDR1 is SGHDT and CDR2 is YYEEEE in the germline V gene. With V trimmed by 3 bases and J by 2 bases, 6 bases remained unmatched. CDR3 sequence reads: CASSSRLAGNQETQYF. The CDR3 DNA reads TGTGCCAGCAGCTCTCGACTAGCGGGGAATCAAGAGACCCAGTACTTC. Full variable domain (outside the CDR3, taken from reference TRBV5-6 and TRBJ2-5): DAGVTQSPTHLIKTRGQQVTLRCSPKSGHDTVSWYQQALGQGPQFIFQYYEEEERQRGNFPDRFSGHQFPNYSSELNVNALLLGDSALYLCASSSRLAGNQETQYFGPGTRLLVL.

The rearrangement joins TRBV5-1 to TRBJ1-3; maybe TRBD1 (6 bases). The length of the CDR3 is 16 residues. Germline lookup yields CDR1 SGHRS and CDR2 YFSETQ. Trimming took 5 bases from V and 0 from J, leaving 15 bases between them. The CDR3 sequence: CASRPGAAFSGNTIYF. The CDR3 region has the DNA TGCGCCAGCAGACCAGGGGCCGCCTTCTCTGGAAACACCATATATTTT.

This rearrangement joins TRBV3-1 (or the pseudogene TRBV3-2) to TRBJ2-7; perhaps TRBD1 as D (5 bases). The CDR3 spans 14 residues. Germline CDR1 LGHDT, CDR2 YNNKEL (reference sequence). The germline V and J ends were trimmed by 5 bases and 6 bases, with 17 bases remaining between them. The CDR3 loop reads CASSEQGPASEQYF. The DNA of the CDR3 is TGTGCCAGCAGCGAGCAGGGTCCCGCCTCCGAGCAGTACTTC.

The CDR3 DNA sequence: TGTGCCAGTACTCGACTTGGCACAGATACGCAGTATTTT. Encoded protein: CASTRLGTDTQYF. The genes are TRBV19 and TRBJ2-3; unclear D gene. The germline CDR1 and CDR2 sequences are LNHDA and SQIVND (reference sequence). This CDR3 region has 13 residues. Trimming cost V 7 bases and J 1 base, with 9 bases left between them.

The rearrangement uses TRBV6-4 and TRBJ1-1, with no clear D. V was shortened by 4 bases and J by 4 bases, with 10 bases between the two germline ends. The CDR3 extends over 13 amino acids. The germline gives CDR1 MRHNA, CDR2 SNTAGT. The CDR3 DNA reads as TGTGCCAGCAGTGCCGAGAGAGGCACTGAAGCTTTCTTT. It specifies CASSAERGTEAFF.

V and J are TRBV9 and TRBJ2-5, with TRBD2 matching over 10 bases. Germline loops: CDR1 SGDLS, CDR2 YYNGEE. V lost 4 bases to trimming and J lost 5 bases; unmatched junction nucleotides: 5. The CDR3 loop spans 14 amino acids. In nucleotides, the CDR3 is TGTGCCAGCAGCCCAGCGGGGGGGCAGGAGACCCAGTACTTC. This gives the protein CASSPAGGQETQYF.

Here the CDR3 DNA reads TGTGCCAGCAGTGAAGCCGGTCAGCGGGGAAATGAGCAGTTCTTC. This codes for CASSEAGQRGNEQFF. The chain is built from TRBV6-1 and TRBJ2-1; TRBD2 aligns across 7 bases. The J segment lost 7 bases and the V segment lost 0 bases, leaving 6 bases of the junction unmatched. Germline loops: CDR1 MNHNS, CDR2 SASEGT. This CDR3 region has 15 residues.

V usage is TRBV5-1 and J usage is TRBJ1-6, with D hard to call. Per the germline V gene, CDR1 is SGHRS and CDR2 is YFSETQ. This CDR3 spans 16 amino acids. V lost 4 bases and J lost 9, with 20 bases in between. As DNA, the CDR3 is TGCGCCAGCAGCCAAGGAGGGTCCTCTTCAGGTTCACCCCTCCACTTT. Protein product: CASSQGGSSSGSPLHF. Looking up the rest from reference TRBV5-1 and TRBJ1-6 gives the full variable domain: KAGVTQTPRYLIKTRGQQVTLSCSPISGHRSVSWYQQTPGQGLQFLFEYFSETQRNKGNFPGRFSGRQFSNSRSEMNVSTLELGDSALYLCASSQGGSSSGSPLHFGNGTRLTVT.

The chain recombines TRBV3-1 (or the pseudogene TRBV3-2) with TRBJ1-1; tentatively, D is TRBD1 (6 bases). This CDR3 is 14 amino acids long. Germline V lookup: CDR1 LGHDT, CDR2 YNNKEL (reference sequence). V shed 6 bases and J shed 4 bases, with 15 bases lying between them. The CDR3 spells CASRPDQGSTEAFF. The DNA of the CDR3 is TGTGCCAGCAGACCCGATCAGGGGTCCACTGAAGCTTTCTTT.

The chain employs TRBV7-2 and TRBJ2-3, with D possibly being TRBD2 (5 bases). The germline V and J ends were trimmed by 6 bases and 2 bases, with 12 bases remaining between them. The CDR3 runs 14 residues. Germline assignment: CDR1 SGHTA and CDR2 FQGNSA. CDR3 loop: CASSRGLLTDTQYF. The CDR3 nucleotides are TGTGCCAGCAGTCGCGGGCTGCTCACAGATACGCAGTATTTT.

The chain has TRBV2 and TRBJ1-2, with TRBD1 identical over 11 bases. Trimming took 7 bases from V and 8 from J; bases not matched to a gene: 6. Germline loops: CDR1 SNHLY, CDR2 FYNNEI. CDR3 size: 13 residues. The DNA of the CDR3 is TGTGCCAGCAATGGACAGGGGGCGCAAGGCTACACCTTC. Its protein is CASNGQGAQGYTF.

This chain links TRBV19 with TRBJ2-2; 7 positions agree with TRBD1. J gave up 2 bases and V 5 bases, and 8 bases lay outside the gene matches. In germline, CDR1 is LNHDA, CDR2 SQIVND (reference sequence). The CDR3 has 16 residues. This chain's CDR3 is CASSPTGALNTGELFF. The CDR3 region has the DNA TGTGCCAGTAGTCCCACAGGGGCCCTCAACACCGGGGAGCTGTTTTTT.

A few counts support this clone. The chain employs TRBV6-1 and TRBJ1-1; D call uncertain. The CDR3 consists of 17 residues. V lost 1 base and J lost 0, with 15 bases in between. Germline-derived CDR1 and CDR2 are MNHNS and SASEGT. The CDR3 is CASSEGLGRRMNTEAFF. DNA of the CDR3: TGTGCCAGCAGTGAAGGGTTGGGCAGGCGCATGAACACTGAAGCTTTCTTT.

The CDR3 DNA follows: TGTGCCAGCAGGAACCCGGACAGGGATGAAAAACTGTTTTTT. Its protein product is CASRNPDRDEKLFF. J is TRBJ1-4 and V is TRBV6-6; 8 bases are a match to TRBD1. The CDR3 is 14 amino acids. The trim removed 6 bases at V and 6 bases at J, leaving 6 bases unmatched. Looked up from germline, CDR1 is MNHNY and CDR2 is SVGAGI (reference sequence).

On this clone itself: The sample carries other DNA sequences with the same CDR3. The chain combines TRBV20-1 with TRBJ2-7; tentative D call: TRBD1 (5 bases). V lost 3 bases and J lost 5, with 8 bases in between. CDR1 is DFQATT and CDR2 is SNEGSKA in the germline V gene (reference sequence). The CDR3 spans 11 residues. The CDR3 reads CSASSGHEQYF. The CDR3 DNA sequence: TGCAGTGCTAGTTCAGGGCACGAGCAGTACTTC.

CDR3 in DNA: TGCGCCAGCAGCTTCGAAGGACTAGCGGGGTATACGAATGAGCAGTTCTTC. Translating gives CASSFEGLAGYTNEQFF. V is TRBV5-1 and J is TRBJ2-1, with 12 bases that match TRBD2. There are 17 residues in the CDR3. Germline assignment: CDR1 SGHRS and CDR2 YFSETQ. Trimming removed 2 bases from V and 7 bases from J; junction bases left unmatched: 10.

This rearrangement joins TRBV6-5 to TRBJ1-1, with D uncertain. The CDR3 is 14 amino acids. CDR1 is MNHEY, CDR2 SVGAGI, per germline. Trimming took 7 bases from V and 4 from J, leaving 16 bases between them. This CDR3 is CASKWREEGTEAFF. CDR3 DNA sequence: TGTGCCAGCAAGTGGAGGGAGGAGGGCACTGAAGCTTTCTTT.

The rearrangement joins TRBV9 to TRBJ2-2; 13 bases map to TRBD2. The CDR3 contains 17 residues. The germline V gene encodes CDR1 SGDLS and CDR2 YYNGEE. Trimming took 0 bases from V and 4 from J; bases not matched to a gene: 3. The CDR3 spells CASSVAGLAGPTGELFF. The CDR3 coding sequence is TGTGCCAGCAGCGTAGCGGGACTAGCGGGACCCACCGGGGAGCTGTTTTTT.

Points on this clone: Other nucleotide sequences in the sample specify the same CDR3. CDR3 residues: CASSTTGYEQYF. The CDR3 DNA reads TGCGCCAGCAGCACGACAGGGTACGAGCAGTACTTC. The genes are TRBV5-1 and TRBJ2-7; 7 positions agree with TRBD1. This CDR3 contains 12 residues. Trimming at V came to 4 bases and at J to 4 bases, leaving 2 bases not matched to a gene. The germline gives CDR1 SGHRS, CDR2 YFSETQ.

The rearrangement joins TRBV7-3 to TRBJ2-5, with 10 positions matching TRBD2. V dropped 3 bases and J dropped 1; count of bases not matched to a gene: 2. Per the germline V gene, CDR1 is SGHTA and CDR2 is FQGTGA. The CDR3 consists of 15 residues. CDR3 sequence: CASSFTSGAQETQYF. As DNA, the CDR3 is TGTGCCAGCAGCTTTACTAGCGGGGCCCAAGAGACCCAGTACTTC.

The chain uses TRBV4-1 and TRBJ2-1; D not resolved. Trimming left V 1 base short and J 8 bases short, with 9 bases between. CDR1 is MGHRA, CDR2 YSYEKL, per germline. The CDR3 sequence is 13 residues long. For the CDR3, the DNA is TGCGCCAGCAGCCAAGGGTCGAGAGATGAGCAGTTCTTC. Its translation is CASSQGSRDEQFF.

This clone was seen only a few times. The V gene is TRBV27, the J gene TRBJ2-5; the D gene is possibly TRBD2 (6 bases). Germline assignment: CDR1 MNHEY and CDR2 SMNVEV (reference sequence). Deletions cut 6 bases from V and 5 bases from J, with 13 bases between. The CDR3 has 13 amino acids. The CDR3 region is CASSIKGGETQYF. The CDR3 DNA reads TGTGCCAGCAGCATAAAGGGAGGCGAGACCCAGTACTTC.